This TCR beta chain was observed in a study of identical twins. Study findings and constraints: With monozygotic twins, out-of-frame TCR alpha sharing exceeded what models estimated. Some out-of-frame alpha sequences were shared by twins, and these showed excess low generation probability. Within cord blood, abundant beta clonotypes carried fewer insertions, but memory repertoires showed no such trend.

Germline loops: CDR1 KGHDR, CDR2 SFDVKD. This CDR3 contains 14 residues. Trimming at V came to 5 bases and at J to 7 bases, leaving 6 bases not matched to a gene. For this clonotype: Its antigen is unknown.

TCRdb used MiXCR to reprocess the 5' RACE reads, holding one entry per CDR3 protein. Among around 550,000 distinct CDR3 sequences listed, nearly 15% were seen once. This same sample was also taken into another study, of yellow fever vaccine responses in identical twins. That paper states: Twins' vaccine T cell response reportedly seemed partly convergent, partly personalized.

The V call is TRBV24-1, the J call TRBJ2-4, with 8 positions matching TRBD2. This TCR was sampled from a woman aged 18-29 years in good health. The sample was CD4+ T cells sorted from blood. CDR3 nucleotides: TGTGCCACCAGTGCAAGCGGGAGTATGAACATTCAGTACTTC. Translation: CATSASGSMNIQYF.